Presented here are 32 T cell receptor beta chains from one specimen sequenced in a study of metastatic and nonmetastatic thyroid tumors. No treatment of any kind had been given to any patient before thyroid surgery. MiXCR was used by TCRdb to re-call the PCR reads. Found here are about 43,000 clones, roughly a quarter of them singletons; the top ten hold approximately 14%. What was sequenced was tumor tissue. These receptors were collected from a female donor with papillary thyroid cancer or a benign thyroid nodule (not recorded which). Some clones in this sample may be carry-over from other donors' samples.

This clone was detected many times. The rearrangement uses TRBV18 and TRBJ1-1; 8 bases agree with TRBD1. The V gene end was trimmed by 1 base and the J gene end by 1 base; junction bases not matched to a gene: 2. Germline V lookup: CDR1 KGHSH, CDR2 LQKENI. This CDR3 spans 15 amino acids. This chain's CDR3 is CASSPQGTGNTEAFF. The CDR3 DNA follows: TGTGCCAGCTCACCACAAGGGACAGGGAACACTGAAGCTTTCTTT. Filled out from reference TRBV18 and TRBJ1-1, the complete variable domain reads NAGVMQNPRHLVRRRGQEARLRCSPMKGHSHVYWYRQLPEEGLKFMVYLQKENIIDESGMPKERFSAEFPKEGPSILRIQQVVRGDSAAYFCASSPQGTGNTEAFFGQGTRLTVV.

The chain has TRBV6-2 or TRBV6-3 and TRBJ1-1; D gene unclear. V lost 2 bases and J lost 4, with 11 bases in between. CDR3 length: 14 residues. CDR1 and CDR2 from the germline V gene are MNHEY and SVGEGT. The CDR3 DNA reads TGTGCCAGCAGTTACCTGTCCAGCCTCACTGAAGCTTTCTTT. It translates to CASSYLSSLTEAFF.

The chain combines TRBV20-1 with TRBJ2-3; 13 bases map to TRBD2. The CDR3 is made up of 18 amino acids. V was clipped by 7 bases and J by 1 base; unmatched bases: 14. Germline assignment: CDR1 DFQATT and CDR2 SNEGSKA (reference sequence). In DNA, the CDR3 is TGCAGTGTAGACGGCCGGACTAGCGGGAGTTCAGGCACAGATACGCAGTATTTT. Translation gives CSVDGRTSGSSGTDTQYF.

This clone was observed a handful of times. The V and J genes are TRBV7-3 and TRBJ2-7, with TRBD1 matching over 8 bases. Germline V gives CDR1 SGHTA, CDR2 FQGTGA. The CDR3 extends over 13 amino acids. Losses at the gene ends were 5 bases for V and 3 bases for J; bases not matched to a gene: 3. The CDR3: CASSVGQGYEQYF. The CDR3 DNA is TGTGCCAGCAGCGTCGGACAGGGCTACGAGCAGTACTTC.

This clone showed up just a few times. The CDR3 sequence is CASSTTGGGEQYF. Here the CDR3 DNA reads TGTGCCAGCAGCACGACAGGGGGCGGCGAGCAGTACTTC. The chain couples TRBV7-3 to TRBJ2-7; 10 bases are a match to TRBD1. V was clipped by 5 bases and J by 6 bases; unmatched bases: 4. The germline V gene has CDR1 SGHTA and CDR2 FQGTGA. CDR3 length: 13 residues. Drawing the rest from reference TRBV7-3 and TRBJ2-7, the complete variable domain is GAGVSQTPSNKVTEKGKYVELRCDPISGHTALYWYRQSLGQGPEFLIYFQGTGAADDSGLPNDRFFAVRPEGSVSTLKIQRTERGDSAVYLCASSTTGGGEQYFGPGTRLTVT.

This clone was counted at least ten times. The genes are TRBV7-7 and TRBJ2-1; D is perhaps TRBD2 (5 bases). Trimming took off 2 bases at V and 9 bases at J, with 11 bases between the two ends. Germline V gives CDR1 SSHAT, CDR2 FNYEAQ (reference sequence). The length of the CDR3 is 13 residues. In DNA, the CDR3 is TGTGCCAGCAGCTTAACGGGGATTGGTGAGCAGTTCTTC. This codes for CASSLTGIGEQFF.

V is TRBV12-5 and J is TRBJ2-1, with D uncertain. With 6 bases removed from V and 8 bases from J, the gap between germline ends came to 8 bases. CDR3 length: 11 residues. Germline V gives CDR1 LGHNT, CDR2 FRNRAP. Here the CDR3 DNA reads TGTGCTAGTGGGGGCGTGGATGAGCAGTTCTTC. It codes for CASGGVDEQFF. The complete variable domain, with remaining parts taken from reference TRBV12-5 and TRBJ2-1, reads DARVTQTPRHKVTEMGQEVTMRCQPILGHNTVFWYRQTMMQGLELLAYFRNRAPLDDSGMPKDRFSAEMPDATLATLKIQPSEPRDSAVYFCASGGVDEQFFGPGTRLTVL.

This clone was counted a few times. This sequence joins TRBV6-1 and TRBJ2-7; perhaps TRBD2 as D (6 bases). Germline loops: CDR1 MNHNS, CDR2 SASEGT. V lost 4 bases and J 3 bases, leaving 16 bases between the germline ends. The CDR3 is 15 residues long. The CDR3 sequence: CASSALWQGGYEQYF. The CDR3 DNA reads TGTGCCAGCAGTGCCCTATGGCAGGGAGGCTACGAGCAGTACTTC.

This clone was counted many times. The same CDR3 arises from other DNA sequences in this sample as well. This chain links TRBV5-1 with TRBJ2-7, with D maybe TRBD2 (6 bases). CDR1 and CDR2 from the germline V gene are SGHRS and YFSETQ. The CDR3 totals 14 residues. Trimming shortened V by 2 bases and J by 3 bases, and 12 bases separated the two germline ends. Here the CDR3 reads CASSLVSTSYEQYF. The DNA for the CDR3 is TGCGCCAGCAGCTTAGTGTCGACTAGCTACGAGCAGTACTTC.

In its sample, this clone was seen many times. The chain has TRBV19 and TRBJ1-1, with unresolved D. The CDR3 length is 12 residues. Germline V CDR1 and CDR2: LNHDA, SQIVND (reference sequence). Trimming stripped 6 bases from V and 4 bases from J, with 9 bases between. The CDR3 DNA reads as TGTGCCAGTAGAAAACACGGCACTGAAGCTTTCTTT. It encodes CASRKHGTEAFF.

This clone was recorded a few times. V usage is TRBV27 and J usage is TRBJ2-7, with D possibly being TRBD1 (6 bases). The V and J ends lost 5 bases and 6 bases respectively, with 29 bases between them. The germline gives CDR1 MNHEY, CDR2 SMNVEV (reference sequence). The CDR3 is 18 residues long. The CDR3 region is CASSQEPPRWNRVGEQYF. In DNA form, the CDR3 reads TGTGCCAGCAGTCAAGAACCTCCCCGTTGGAACAGGGTTGGCGAGCAGTACTTC.

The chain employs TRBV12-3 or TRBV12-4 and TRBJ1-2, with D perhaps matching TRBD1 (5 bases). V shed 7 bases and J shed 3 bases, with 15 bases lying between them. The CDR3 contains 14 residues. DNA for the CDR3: TGTGCCAGCACTTTGAGGGGCGTGTACTATGGCTACACCTTC. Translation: CASTLRGVYYGYTF.

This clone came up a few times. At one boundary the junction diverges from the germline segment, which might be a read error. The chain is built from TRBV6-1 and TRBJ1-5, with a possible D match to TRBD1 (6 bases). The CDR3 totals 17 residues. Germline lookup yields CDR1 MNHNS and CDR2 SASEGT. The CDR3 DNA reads TGTGCCAGCTGTGAAAGGGTACAGGGTAGCTCTTCTCAGCCCCGGCATTTT. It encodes CASCERVQGSSSQPRHF.

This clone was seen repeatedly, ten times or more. In nucleotides, the CDR3 is TGTGCCATCAGCCAGAACACTGAAGCTTTCTTT. It is translated as CAISQNTEAFF. The chain couples TRBV10-3 to TRBJ1-1; the D is unclear. The CDR3 loop spans 11 amino acids. Trimming took 6 bases from V and 1 from J, leaving 3 bases between them. Per germline, CDR1 ENHRY and CDR2 SYGVKD.

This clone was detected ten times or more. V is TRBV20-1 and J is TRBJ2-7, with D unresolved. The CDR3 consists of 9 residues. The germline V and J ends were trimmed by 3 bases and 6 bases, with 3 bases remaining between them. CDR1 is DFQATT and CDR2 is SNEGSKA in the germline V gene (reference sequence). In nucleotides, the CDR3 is TGCAGTGCTAGTCCCGAGCAGTACTTC. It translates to CSASPEQYF.

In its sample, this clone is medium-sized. For the CDR3, the DNA is TGTGCCAGCTCATGGACTAGCCGTTACAATGAGCAGTTCTTC. Residues: CASSWTSRYNEQFF. The gene calls are TRBV18 and TRBJ2-1; 8 bases are a match to TRBD2. The CDR3 contains 14 residues. V shed 5 bases and J 4 bases; nucleotides not matched to a gene: 4. Germline CDR1 reads KGHSH; CDR2 reads LQKENI.

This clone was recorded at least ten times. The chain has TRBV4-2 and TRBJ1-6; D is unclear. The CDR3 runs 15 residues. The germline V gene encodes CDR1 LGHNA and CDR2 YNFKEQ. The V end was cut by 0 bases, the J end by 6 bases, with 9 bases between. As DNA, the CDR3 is TGTGCCAGCAGCCAAGACTTGGGGAGTAATTCACCCCTCCACTTT. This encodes CASSQDLGSNSPLHF.

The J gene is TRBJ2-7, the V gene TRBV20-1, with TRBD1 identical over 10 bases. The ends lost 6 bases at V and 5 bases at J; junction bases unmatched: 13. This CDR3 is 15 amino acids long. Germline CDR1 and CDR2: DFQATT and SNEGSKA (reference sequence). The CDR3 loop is CSASGRTGGGDEQYF. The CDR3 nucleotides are TGCAGTGCATCAGGACGGACAGGGGGAGGGGACGAGCAGTACTTC.

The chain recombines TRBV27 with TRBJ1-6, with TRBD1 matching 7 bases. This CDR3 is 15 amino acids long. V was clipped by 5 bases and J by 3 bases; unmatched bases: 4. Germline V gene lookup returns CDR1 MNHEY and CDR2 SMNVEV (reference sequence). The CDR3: CASSPGTVYNSPLHF. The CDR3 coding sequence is TGTGCCAGCAGTCCCGGGACAGTCTATAATTCACCCCTCCACTTT.

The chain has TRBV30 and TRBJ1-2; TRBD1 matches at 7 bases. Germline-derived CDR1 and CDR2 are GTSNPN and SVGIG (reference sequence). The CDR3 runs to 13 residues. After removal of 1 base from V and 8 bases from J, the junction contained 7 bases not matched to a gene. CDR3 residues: CAWSGNRGRGYTF. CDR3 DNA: TGTGCCTGGAGTGGCAACAGGGGTAGAGGCTACACCTTC.

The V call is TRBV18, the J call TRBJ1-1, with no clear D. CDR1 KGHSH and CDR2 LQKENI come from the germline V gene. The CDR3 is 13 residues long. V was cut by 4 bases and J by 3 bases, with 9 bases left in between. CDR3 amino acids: CASSQGRDTEAFF. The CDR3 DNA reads TGTGCCAGCTCACAAGGCCGGGACACTGAAGCTTTCTTT.

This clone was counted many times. As DNA, the CDR3 is TGTGCCAGCAGGAACAGTGATACGCAGTATTTT. Its protein is CASRNSDTQYF. The J gene is TRBJ2-3, the V gene TRBV2, with D unresolved. This CDR3 spans 11 amino acids. V gave up 6 bases and J gave up 6 bases, with 7 bases separating them. Germline values: CDR1 SNHLY, CDR2 FYNNEI.

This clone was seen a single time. The CDR3 here is CASSFDPNYGYTF. As DNA, the CDR3 is TGTGCCAGCAGCTTCGACCCTAACTATGGCTACACCTTC. The chain links TRBV5-6 to TRBJ1-2; D unclear. V lost 2 bases, J lost 0 bases, and 5 bases lay in between. The V gene's germline CDR1 is SGHDT and CDR2 YYEEEE. The CDR3 has 13 residues.

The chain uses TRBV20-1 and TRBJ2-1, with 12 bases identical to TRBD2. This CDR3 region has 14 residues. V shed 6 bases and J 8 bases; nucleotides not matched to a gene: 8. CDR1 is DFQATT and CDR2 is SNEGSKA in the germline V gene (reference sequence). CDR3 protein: CSARLAGVLHEQFF. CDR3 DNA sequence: TGCAGTGCGCGACTAGCGGGAGTTCTCCATGAGCAGTTCTTC.

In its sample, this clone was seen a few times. The CDR3 sequence: CAIRSGQGGGEAFF. Written as DNA, the CDR3 is TGTGCCATTAGGAGTGGGCAGGGCGGAGGTGAAGCTTTCTTT. This chain uses TRBV2 with TRBJ1-1; D perhaps matches TRBD1 (5 bases). The V gene lost 10 bases and the J gene lost 7 bases, with 22 bases spanning the gap. This CDR3 is 14 amino acids long. The V gene's germline CDR1 is SNHLY and CDR2 FYNNEI.

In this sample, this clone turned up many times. The CDR3 sequence: CSARGLAGGQDTGELFF. The CDR3 nucleotides are TGCAGTGCTAGAGGGCTAGCGGGAGGGCAAGACACCGGGGAGCTGTTTTTT. The chain is built from TRBV20-1 and TRBJ2-2, with 12 bases identical to TRBD2. CDR3 size: 17 residues. Trimming at V came to 1 base and at J to 3 bases, leaving 6 bases not matched to a gene. Germline lookup yields CDR1 DFQATT and CDR2 SNEGSKA (reference sequence).

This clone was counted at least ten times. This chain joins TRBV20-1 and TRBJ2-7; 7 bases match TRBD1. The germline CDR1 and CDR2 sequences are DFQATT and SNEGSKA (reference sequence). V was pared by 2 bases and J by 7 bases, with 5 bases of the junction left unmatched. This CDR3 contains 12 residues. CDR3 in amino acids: CSARRGPWEQYF. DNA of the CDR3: TGCAGTGCTAGAAGGGGGCCGTGGGAGCAGTACTTC.

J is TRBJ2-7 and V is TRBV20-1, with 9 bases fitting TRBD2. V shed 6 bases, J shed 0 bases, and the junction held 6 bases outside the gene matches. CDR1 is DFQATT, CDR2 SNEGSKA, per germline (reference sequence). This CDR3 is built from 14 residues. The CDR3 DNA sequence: TGCAGTGCCGAAGCGGGAGGCAGCTCCTACGAGCAGTACTTC. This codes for CSAEAGGSSYEQYF.

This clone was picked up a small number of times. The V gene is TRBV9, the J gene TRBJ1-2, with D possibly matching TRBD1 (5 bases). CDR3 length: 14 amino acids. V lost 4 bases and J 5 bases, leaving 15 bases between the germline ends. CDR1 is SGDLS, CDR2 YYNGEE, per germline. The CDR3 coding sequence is TGTGCCAGCAGCTTGGGACGCGCGGATTATGGCTACACCTTC. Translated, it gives CASSLGRADYGYTF.

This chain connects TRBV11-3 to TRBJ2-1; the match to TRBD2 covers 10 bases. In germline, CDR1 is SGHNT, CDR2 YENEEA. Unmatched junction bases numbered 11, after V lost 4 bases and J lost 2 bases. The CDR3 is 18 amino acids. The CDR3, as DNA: TGTGCCAGCAGCTCGAATCGACTAGCGGGTCCCCCCTACAATGAGCAGTTCTTC. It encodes CASSSNRLAGPPYNEQFF.

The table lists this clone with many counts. This chain's CDR3 is CASSYGWRNTEAFF. The CDR3 nucleotides read TGTGCCAGCAGCTACGGGTGGAGGAACACTGAAGCTTTCTTT. The chain is built from TRBV6-1 and TRBJ1-1; D gene uncertain. V was shortened by 6 bases and J by 1 base, with 12 bases between the two germline ends. The CDR3 has 14 residues. Germline V gives CDR1 MNHNS, CDR2 SASEGT.

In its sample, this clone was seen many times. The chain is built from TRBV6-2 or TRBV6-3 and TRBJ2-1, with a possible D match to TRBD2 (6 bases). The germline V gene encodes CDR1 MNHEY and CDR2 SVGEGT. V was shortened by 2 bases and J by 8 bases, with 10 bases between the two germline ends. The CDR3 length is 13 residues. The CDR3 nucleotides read TGTGCCAGCAGTTACAGTCCGGGGGATGAGCAGTTCTTC. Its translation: CASSYSPGDEQFF.